This T cell receptor beta chain was captured in a study of blood T cell repertoires in COVID-19. Unmatched junction bases numbered 12, after V lost 2 bases and J lost 7 bases. The CDR3 is 17 amino acids. Per germline, CDR1 MGHRA and CDR2 YSYEKL. Sequencing used immunoSEQ multiplex PCR; TCRdb keeps in-frame clones, though not all of them. The sample records approximately 670,000 clones, more than 80% being singletons. Input material: peripheral blood. This sequence originates from a woman aged 18-30 years with acute or convalescent COVID-19. V gene TRBV4-1 combines with J gene TRBJ2-2; 8 bases are shared with TRBD1. CDR3 nucleotide sequence: TGCGCCAGCAGCCAACGGACAGGGATAAGTCCGGTCGGGGAGCTGTTTTTT. Amino acids: CASSQRTGISPVGELFF.